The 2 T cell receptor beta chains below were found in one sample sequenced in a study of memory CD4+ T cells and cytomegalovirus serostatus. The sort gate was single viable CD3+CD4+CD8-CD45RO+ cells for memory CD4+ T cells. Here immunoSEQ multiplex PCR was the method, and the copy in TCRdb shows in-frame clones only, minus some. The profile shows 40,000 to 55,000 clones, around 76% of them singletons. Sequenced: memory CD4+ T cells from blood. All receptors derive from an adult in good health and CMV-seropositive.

In DNA form, the CDR3 reads TGTGCCAGCAGTTTAGCCCTCTGGGCAGGGACTACCTACGAGCAGTACTTC. Its protein is CASSLALWAGTTYEQYF. This sequence joins TRBV28 and TRBJ2-7; 7 nucleotides line up with TRBD2. V trimming: 2 bases; J trimming: 2 bases; junction bases outside the gene matches: 12. The germline CDR1 and CDR2 sequences are MDHEN and SYDVKM. The CDR3 runs 17 residues. Looking up the rest from reference TRBV28 and TRBJ2-7 gives the full variable domain: DVKVTQSSRYLVKRTGEKVFLECVQDMDHENMFWYRQDPGLGLRLIYFSYDVKMKEKGDIPEGYSVSREKKERFSLILESASTNQTSMYLCASSLALWAGTTYEQYFGPGTRLTVT.

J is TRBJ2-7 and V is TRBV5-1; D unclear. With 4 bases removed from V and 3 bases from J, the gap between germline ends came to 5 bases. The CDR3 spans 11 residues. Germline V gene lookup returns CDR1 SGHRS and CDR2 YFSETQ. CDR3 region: CASSANYEQYF. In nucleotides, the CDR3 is TGCGCCAGCAGCGCTAACTACGAGCAGTACTTC. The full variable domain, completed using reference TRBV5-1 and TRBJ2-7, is KAGVTQTPRYLIKTRGQQVTLSCSPISGHRSVSWYQQTPGQGLQFLFEYFSETQRNKGNFPGRFSGRQFSNSRSEMNVSTLELGDSALYLCASSANYEQYFGPGTRLTVT.